These 31 T cell receptor beta chains share one sample of origin, sequenced in a study of shared clonotypes between healthy human individuals (dated by TCRdb to the early 2020s). Library method: the immunoSEQ multiplex PCR assay. Here the immuneACCESS table is served through TCRdb, limited to in-frame sequences with V and J called. Missing clones are a known gap in these copies; in checked studies unresolved V genes cover under half, and the rest lacks a known reason. In all, the sample holds 1.6 million or so clones, and around 97% of those were seen once. Roughly 1.2% of the sample lies in the top ten. The sample taken for sequencing was naive CD4+ T cells sorted from blood. This specimen's cell subset or site label, per the study, means: CD45RA+ positively selected. These receptors originate from a man between 25 and 39 years old in good health.

The CDR3 coding sequence is TGTGCCAGTCCCTTCTCGGAGCGGGAGGGCTGGGAGACCCAGTACTTC. This sequence encodes CASPFSEREGWETQYF. V is TRBV9 and J is TRBJ2-5; 10 bases line up with TRBD2. This CDR3 is built from 16 residues. V lost 8 bases and J lost 5; bases outside the gene matches: 15. Germline V CDR1 and CDR2: SGDLS, YYNGEE. The whole variable domain, filled in from reference TRBV9 and TRBJ2-5, reads DSGVTQTPKHLITATGQRVTLRCSPRSGDLSVYWYQQSLDQGLQFLIQYYNGEERAKGNILERFSAQQFPDLHSELNLSSLELGDSALYFCASPFSEREGWETQYFGPGTRLLVL.

Worth noting for this clone: Other DNA sequences of this sample code for an identical CDR3. The chain uses TRBV18 and TRBJ1-5, with 9 bases that match TRBD1. V trimming: 3 bases; J trimming: 4 bases; junction bases outside the gene matches: 4. Germline CDR1 KGHSH, CDR2 LQKENI. There are 15 residues in the CDR3. CDR3 amino acids: CASSPGQGANQPQHF. The CDR3, as DNA: TGTGCCAGCTCACCGGGACAGGGCGCGAATCAGCCCCAGCATTTT.

V is TRBV6-6 and J is TRBJ1-1; D is perhaps TRBD1 (5 bases). Germline assignment: CDR1 MNHNY and CDR2 SVGAGI (reference sequence). The CDR3 length is 14 residues. Trimming took off 2 bases at V and 1 base at J, with 8 bases between the two ends. Here the CDR3 reads CASSYLGPNTEAFF. DNA of the CDR3: TGTGCCAGCAGTTACCTGGGGCCGAACACTGAAGCTTTCTTT.

V and J are TRBV28 and TRBJ2-1; D is perhaps TRBD2 (5 bases). V lost 7 bases to trimming and J lost 5 bases, with 12 bases between them. CDR1 is MDHEN and CDR2 is SYDVKM in the germline V gene. The CDR3 totals 13 residues. The CDR3 sequence is CASILAGDNEQFF. The CDR3, as DNA: TGTGCCAGCATCCTAGCCGGCGACAATGAGCAGTTCTTC.

V usage is TRBV2 and J usage is TRBJ2-1, with TRBD2 matching 11 bases. Trimming took 10 bases from V and 3 from J; bases not matched to a gene: 14. This CDR3 comprises 17 residues. Looked up from germline, CDR1 is SNHLY and CDR2 is FYNNEI. In DNA form, the CDR3 reads TGTGCCACCATATCTTTGGCCGGGACTAGCGGCTACAATGAGCAGTTCTTC. Residues: CATISLAGTSGYNEQFF.

This sequence joins TRBV5-1 and TRBJ2-7, with no clear D. CDR1 SGHRS and CDR2 YFSETQ come from the germline V gene. The V gene lost 0 bases and the J gene lost 5 bases, with 18 bases spanning the gap. This CDR3 spans 16 amino acids. The CDR3 nucleotides are TGCGCCAGCAGCTTGGTCCCCGCAGGTAGGTCCCACGAGCAGTACTTC. It yields the protein CASSLVPAGRSHEQYF.

The V and J genes are TRBV5-4 and TRBJ2-2; 7 nucleotides align to TRBD1. The germline V gene has CDR1 SGHNT and CDR2 YYREEE (reference sequence). Germline trimming cut 2 bases from V and 1 base from J; bases unmatched to any gene: 5. There are 16 residues in the CDR3. The CDR3 here is CASSLTGQKNTGELFF. CDR3 DNA: TGTGCCAGCAGCTTAACGGGACAGAAGAACACCGGGGAGCTGTTTTTT.

The genes are TRBV5-1 and TRBJ1-1; 8 nucleotides align to TRBD1. Losses at the gene ends were 4 bases for V and 0 bases for J; bases not matched to a gene: 11. The CDR3 is made up of 17 amino acids. CDR1 and CDR2 from the germline V gene are SGHRS and YFSETQ. DNA for the CDR3: TGCGCCAGCAGCCTAGGGCTGGCAGGGGGCATGAACACTGAAGCTTTCTTT. It is translated as CASSLGLAGGMNTEAFF.

The rearrangement uses TRBV12-5 and TRBJ2-1; maybe TRBD1 (6 bases). V was pared by 4 bases and J by 4 bases, with 14 bases between. CDR3 length equals 15 residues. Looked up from germline, CDR1 is LGHNT and CDR2 is FRNRAP. CDR3 protein: CASGSAGRGYNEQFF. CDR3 DNA sequence: TGTGCTAGTGGTTCCGCCGGCAGGGGATACAATGAGCAGTTCTTC. Full variable domain (remainder filled in from reference TRBV12-5 and TRBJ2-1): DARVTQTPRHKVTEMGQEVTMRCQPILGHNTVFWYRQTMMQGLELLAYFRNRAPLDDSGMPKDRFSAEMPDATLATLKIQPSEPRDSAVYFCASGSAGRGYNEQFFGPGTRLTVL.

The chain uses TRBV5-6 and TRBJ1-2; 7 positions agree with TRBD1. After removal of 3 bases from V and 9 bases from J, the junction contained 5 bases not matched to a gene. This CDR3 has 12 residues. Germline CDR1 and CDR2: SGHDT and YYEEEE. The CDR3 nucleotides are TGTGCCAGCAGCTCTGGAGGGGGCCGCTACACCTTC. Translated: CASSSGGGRYTF.

With respect to this clone: The sample carries other DNA sequences with the same CDR3. The chain recombines TRBV5-6 with TRBJ1-2; no firm D call. Germline V CDR1 and CDR2: SGHDT, YYEEEE. CDR3 length: 13 residues. V lost 2 bases, J lost 2 bases, and 7 bases lay in between. The CDR3 protein is CASSFGRNYGYTF. In DNA form, the CDR3 reads TGTGCCAGCAGCTTCGGCAGAAACTATGGCTACACCTTC. Using reference TRBV5-6 and TRBJ1-2 for the parts outside the CDR3, the full variable domain is DAGVTQSPTHLIKTRGQQVTLRCSPKSGHDTVSWYQQALGQGPQFIFQYYEEEERQRGNFPDRFSGHQFPNYSSELNVNALLLGDSALYLCASSFGRNYGYTFGSGTRLTVV.

The CDR3 region is CASSVRPRGSGAYTQYF. CDR3 bases: TGTGCCAGCAGCGTACGACCCCGGGGTAGCGGTGCATATACGCAGTATTTT. This chain joins TRBV9 and TRBJ2-3; D is perhaps TRBD2 (6 bases). The germline V gene encodes CDR1 SGDLS and CDR2 YYNGEE. The V gene lost 1 base and the J gene lost 7 bases, with 22 bases spanning the gap. This CDR3 has 17 residues.

In its sample, this clone was seen once. The chain carries TRBV28 and TRBJ1-1; D uncertain. The CDR3 runs to 16 residues. Germline lookup yields CDR1 MDHEN and CDR2 SYDVKM. V lost 5 bases and J lost 1, with 17 bases in between. This CDR3 reads CASSAPLGQANTEAFF. CDR3 nucleotide sequence: TGTGCCAGCAGTGCCCCCCTTGGGCAGGCGAACACTGAAGCTTTCTTT.

The J gene is TRBJ1-5, the V gene TRBV6-6; no clear D gene. Germline V gene lookup returns CDR1 MNHNY and CDR2 SVGAGI (reference sequence). Trimming took 6 bases from V and 0 from J, leaving 15 bases between them. This CDR3 contains 16 residues. CDR3: CASSSRSGDSNQPQHF. CDR3 bases: TGTGCCAGCAGCTCCAGGTCTGGGGATAGCAATCAGCCCCAGCATTTT.

This chain connects TRBV7-9 to TRBJ2-7; 13 bases map to TRBD2. The CDR3 covers 16 residues. Trimming at V came to 4 bases and at J to 3 bases, leaving 6 bases not matched to a gene. Germline V gene lookup returns CDR1 SEHNR and CDR2 FQNEAQ (reference sequence). CDR3: CASSSLGLAGDYEQYF. In DNA, the CDR3 is TGTGCCAGCAGCTCCCTCGGACTAGCGGGAGACTACGAGCAGTACTTC.

The chain uses TRBV7-9 and TRBJ1-2, with 7 bases aligning to TRBD1. This CDR3 region has 17 residues. Trimming at V came to 5 bases and at J to 1 base, leaving 13 bases not matched to a gene. Germline assignment: CDR1 SEHNR and CDR2 FQNEAQ (reference sequence). CDR3 protein: CASSRISGTDFNYGYTF. The CDR3 DNA follows: TGTGCCAGCAGCCGCATCTCGGGGACAGACTTTAACTATGGCTACACCTTC.

This chain connects TRBV6-1 to TRBJ2-2; D possibly corresponds to TRBD2 (6 bases). Germline CDR1 reads MNHNS; CDR2 reads SASEGT. The CDR3 runs to 14 residues. Trimming removed 7 bases from V and 7 bases from J, with 16 bases in between. The CDR3 spells CASTRTGDGGELFF. Written as DNA, the CDR3 is TGTGCCAGCACCAGGACGGGGGACGGCGGGGAGCTGTTTTTT.

V gene TRBV5-4 combines with J gene TRBJ2-2; TRBD2 matches 8 bases. J lost 6 bases, V lost 4 bases, and 11 bases had no gene match. The CDR3 is 16 amino acids. Germline CDR1 and CDR2: SGHNT and YYREEE (reference sequence). The chain's CDR3 is CASSHGTRKAAGELFF. CDR3 nucleotide sequence: TGTGCCAGCAGCCACGGGACTAGGAAAGCGGCCGGGGAGCTGTTTTTT.

The J gene is TRBJ2-1, the V gene TRBV11-3; 8 positions agree with TRBD2. The V gene's germline CDR1 is SGHNT and CDR2 YENEEA. This CDR3 has 16 amino acids. V lost 3 bases and J lost 7; bases outside the gene matches: 11. The CDR3 DNA is TGTGCCAGCAGCTTTCGCGGGGGGCGGGATAGGAATGAGCAGTTCTTC. Amino acids: CASSFRGGRDRNEQFF.

This sequence joins TRBV28 and TRBJ2-4; perhaps D is TRBD1 or TRBD2 (6 bases each). This CDR3 comprises 14 residues. Germline V lookup: CDR1 MDHEN, CDR2 SYDVKM. The V end lost 10 bases, the J end lost 6 bases, and 19 bases lay between the germline ends. The CDR3 protein is CATLFGGPGNIQYF. The CDR3 nucleotides are TGTGCCACCCTATTTGGGGGGCCGGGAAACATTCAGTACTTC.

Here the CDR3 DNA reads TGTGCCAGCAGTGTAGGAGTCGCAAAAAATCAGCCCCAGCATTTT. Protein: CASSVGVAKNQPQHF. The chain uses TRBV6-1 and TRBJ1-5; unclear D gene. The germline V gene has CDR1 MNHNS and CDR2 SASEGT. The CDR3 is made up of 15 amino acids. The germline V and J ends were trimmed by 4 bases and 4 bases, with 14 bases remaining between them.

J is TRBJ2-5 and V is TRBV7-9; 12 bases align to TRBD2. This CDR3 is built from 15 residues. Germline V gene data show CDR1 as SEHNR and CDR2 as FQNEAQ (reference sequence). With 2 bases clipped from V and 5 bases from J, the junction kept 3 bases outside the gene matches. The CDR3 nucleotides are TGTGCCAGCAGCTTAAGACTAGCGGGAGTCGAGACCCAGTACTTC. As protein: CASSLRLAGVETQYF.

To note about this clone: The sample holds other DNA sequences that translate to the same CDR3. The chain recombines TRBV29-1 with TRBJ2-3; a possible D gene is TRBD1 (5 bases). Germline-derived CDR1 and CDR2 are SQVTM and ANQGSEA. The V and J ends lost 4 bases and 4 bases respectively, with 9 bases between them. CDR3 length: 12 residues. CDR3 sequence: CSVGGGSDTQYF. The CDR3 DNA follows: TGCAGCGTTGGGGGCGGATCAGATACGCAGTATTTT.

This chain connects TRBV29-1 to TRBJ2-7; 9 bases align to TRBD1. Germline CDR1 reads SQVTM; CDR2 reads ANQGSEA. V was clipped by 6 bases and J by 12 bases; unmatched bases: 21. This CDR3 has 15 residues. Written as DNA, the CDR3 is TGCAGCGTCTCCCCGGGCAGAGGACAGGGGTTTATTATGTACTTC. It translates to CSVSPGRGQGFIMYF.

The rearrangement joins TRBV28 to TRBJ2-2, with unresolved D. Germline lookup yields CDR1 MDHEN and CDR2 SYDVKM. Trimming left V 5 bases short and J 0 bases short, with 1 base between. The CDR3 consists of 12 residues. In DNA form, the CDR3 reads TGTGCCAGCAGTGCGAACACCGGGGAGCTGTTTTTT. Translation: CASSANTGELFF.

This sequence joins TRBV27 and TRBJ2-7, with 11 nucleotides matching TRBD2. Germline V gives CDR1 MNHEY, CDR2 SMNVEV (reference sequence). The CDR3 contains 16 residues. Trimming removed 5 bases from V and 6 bases from J; junction bases left unmatched: 12. In DNA form, the CDR3 reads TGTGCCAGCAGTCTACTTAGCGGGAGGGCCCACTCCGAGCAGTACTTC. It is translated as CASSLLSGRAHSEQYF.

The chain recombines TRBV5-4 with TRBJ2-7; 7 nucleotides match TRBD2. The V gene's germline CDR1 is SGHNT and CDR2 YYREEE (reference sequence). J lost 6 bases, V lost 4 bases, and 13 bases had no gene match. This CDR3 region has 15 residues. Written as DNA, the CDR3 is TGTGCCAGCAGCACCAGTGGGGGGAGGGCCTCCGAGCAGTACTTC. Protein product: CASSTSGGRASEQYF.

Comment on this clone: The same CDR3 is also encoded by other DNA sequences in this sample. The chain uses TRBV2 and TRBJ2-2; 7 nucleotides align to TRBD1. Looked up from germline, CDR1 is SNHLY and CDR2 is FYNNEI. The CDR3 is made up of 14 amino acids. V lost 4 bases and J lost 1; bases outside the gene matches: 0. The DNA of the CDR3 is TGTGCCAGCAGTGGGACAGGGAACACCGGGGAGCTGTTTTTT. It is translated as CASSGTGNTGELFF.

This rearrangement joins TRBV5-6 to TRBJ2-1, with a weak D call TRBD1 (6 bases). The CDR3 has 14 amino acids. Germline V gives CDR1 SGHDT, CDR2 YYEEEE. The V end lost 0 bases, the J end lost 9 bases, and 13 bases lay between the germline ends. The CDR3 here is CASSLVAGTSEQFF. The CDR3 nucleotides read TGTGCCAGCAGCTTGGTTGCAGGGACAAGTGAGCAGTTCTTC.

This chain connects TRBV7-8 to TRBJ2-7, with D possibly matching TRBD1 (6 bases). Germline CDR1 is SGHVS and CDR2 is FQNEAQ. V dropped 5 bases and J dropped 4 bases, with 15 bases sitting between them. The CDR3 is made up of 14 amino acids. In DNA, the CDR3 is TGTGCCAGCAGCAAAGCAGACAGGTTATACGAGCAGTACTTC. It is translated as CASSKADRLYEQYF.

This chain links TRBV6-6 with TRBJ1-5, with D possibly being TRBD1 (5 bases). The CDR3 runs 15 residues. V lost 5 bases and J lost 1, with 12 bases in between. Germline CDR1 is MNHNY and CDR2 is SVGAGI (reference sequence). CDR3 sequence reads: CASSPDNRSNQPQHF. As DNA, the CDR3 is TGTGCCAGCAGTCCAGATAACAGGAGCAATCAGCCCCAGCATTTT.